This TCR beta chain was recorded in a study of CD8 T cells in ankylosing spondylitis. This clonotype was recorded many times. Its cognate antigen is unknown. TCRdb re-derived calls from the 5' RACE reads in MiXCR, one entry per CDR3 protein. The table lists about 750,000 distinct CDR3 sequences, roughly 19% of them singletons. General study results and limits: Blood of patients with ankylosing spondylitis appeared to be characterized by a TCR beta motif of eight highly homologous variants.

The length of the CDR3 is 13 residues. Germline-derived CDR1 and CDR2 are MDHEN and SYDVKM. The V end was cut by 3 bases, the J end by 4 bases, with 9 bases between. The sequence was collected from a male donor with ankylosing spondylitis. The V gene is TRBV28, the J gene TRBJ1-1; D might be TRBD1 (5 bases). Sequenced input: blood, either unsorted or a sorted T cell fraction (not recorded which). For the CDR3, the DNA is TGTGCCAGCAGTTTCGTCGGGGGCACTGAAGCTTTCTTT. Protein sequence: CASSFVGGTEAFF. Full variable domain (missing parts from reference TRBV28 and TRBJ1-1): DVKVTQSSRYLVKRTGEKVFLECVQDMDHENMFWYRQDPGLGLRLIYFSYDVKMKEKGDIPEGYSVSREKKERFSLILESASTNQTSMYLCASSFVGGTEAFFGQGTRLTVV.